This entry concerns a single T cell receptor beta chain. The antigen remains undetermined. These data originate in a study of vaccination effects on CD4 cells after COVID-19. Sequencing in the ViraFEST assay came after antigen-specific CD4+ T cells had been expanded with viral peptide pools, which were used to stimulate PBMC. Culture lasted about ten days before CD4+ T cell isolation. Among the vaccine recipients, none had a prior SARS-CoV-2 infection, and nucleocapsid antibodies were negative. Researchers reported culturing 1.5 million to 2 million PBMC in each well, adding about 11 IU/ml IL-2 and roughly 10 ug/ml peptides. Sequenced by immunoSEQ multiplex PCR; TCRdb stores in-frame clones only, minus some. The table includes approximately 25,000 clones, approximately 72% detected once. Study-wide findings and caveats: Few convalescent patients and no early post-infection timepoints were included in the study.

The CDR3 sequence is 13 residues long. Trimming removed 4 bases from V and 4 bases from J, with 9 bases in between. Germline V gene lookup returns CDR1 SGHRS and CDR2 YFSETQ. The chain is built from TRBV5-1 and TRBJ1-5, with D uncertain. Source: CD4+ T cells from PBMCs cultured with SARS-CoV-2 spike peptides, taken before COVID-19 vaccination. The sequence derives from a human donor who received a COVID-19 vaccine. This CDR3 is CASSRWVNQPQHF. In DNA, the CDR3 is TGCGCCAGCAGCAGGTGGGTTAATCAGCCCCAGCATTTT.